This T cell receptor beta chain was recovered during a study of cytomegalovirus exposure and HLA in healthy donors. In the PCR, 60 Vbeta and 13 Jbeta primers were used. TCRdb keeps only in-frame clones here, not all; method: immunoSEQ multiplex PCR. The sample lists about 120,000 clones; more than 80% were seen once. The V segment lost 2 bases and the J segment 2 bases; nucleotides outside the gene matches: 9. Germline assignment: CDR1 LGHNT and CDR2 FRNRAP. This CDR3 has 17 amino acids. The sequencing sample was made of PBMCs. The clonotype was recovered from a man aged 25-45 years in good health and CMV-seropositive. J is TRBJ2-1 and V is TRBV12-5, with 7 bases aligning to TRBD1. The CDR3: CASGLWKRQGAYNEQFF. CDR3 DNA sequence: TGTGCTAGTGGTTTGTGGAAGAGACAGGGAGCCTACAATGAGCAGTTCTTC.